This record covers a single T cell receptor (beta chain). The data derive from a study of blood T cell repertoires in COVID-19. TCRdb's table, derived via immunoSEQ multiplex PCR, lists solely in-frame clones and lacks some. The data contain over 250,000 clones, roughly 85% of them seen just once; the ten biggest clones take up approximately 9%. Germline V CDR1 and CDR2: SGHAT, FQNNGV. The CDR3 loop spans 12 amino acids. Trimming stripped 2 bases from V and 7 bases from J, with 9 bases between. The rearrangement links TRBV11-2 to TRBJ2-7; D not certain. Sequencing used peripheral blood. The clonotype was recovered from a woman between 50 and 59 years old who had recovered from COVID-19. CDR3 sequence (DNA): TGTGCCAGCAGCTTAAATTCCCCTGAGCAGTACTTC. Its translation is CASSLNSPEQYF.